The 9 T cell receptor beta chains presented below share a single source sample, sequenced in a study of blood T cells in healthy people across ages. A sample-barcoded 5' primer and a J-beta primer mix were used in a second PCR of roughly 6 to 12 cycles. One entry per CDR3 protein, called by TCRdb with MiXCR from the 5' RACE reads. Of about 1 million distinct CDR3 sequences listed, 45% are singletons. The specimen was blood. These receptors originate from a woman in her sixties or seventies in good health.

The V gene is TRBV3-1, the J gene TRBJ2-2; 12 nucleotides align to TRBD2. Germline CDR1 is LGHDT and CDR2 is YNNKEL (reference sequence). This CDR3 spans 15 amino acids. The V gene end was trimmed by 6 bases and the J gene end by 5 bases; junction bases not matched to a gene: 4. CDR3 protein: CASSRLAGETGELFF. In DNA, the CDR3 is TGTGCCAGCAGTCGACTAGCGGGAGAAACCGGGGAGCTGTTTTTT.

This clonotype was picked up many times. The chain carries TRBV20-1 and TRBJ2-5; D gene ambiguous. The CDR3 has 13 amino acids. Germline V gene data show CDR1 as DFQATT and CDR2 as SNEGSKA (reference sequence). V lost 0 bases to trimming and J lost 7 bases, with 12 bases between them. The CDR3 sequence is CSARDPSTGTQYF. Written as DNA, the CDR3 is TGCAGTGCTAGAGACCCGAGTACGGGGACCCAGTACTTC.

The chain joins TRBV15 to TRBJ2-1; the D is unclear. V was shortened by 2 bases and J by 0 bases, with 11 bases between the two germline ends. This CDR3 has 16 amino acids. CDR1 and CDR2 from the germline V gene are LNHNV and YYDKDF (reference sequence). The CDR3 sequence is CATSRRGRSSYNEQFF. DNA for the CDR3: TGTGCCACCAGCAGACGAGGTAGGAGCTCCTACAATGAGCAGTTCTTC.

This clonotype was counted a few times. The genes are TRBV10-3 and TRBJ2-1; tentatively, D is TRBD1 or TRBD2 (5 bases each). The CDR3 sequence is 13 residues long. The germline CDR1 and CDR2 sequences are ENHRY and SYGVKD. Trimming removed 4 bases from V and 9 bases from J, with 13 bases in between. The CDR3 nucleotides are TGTGCCATCAGTGGGAGAAGAGGGGTTGAGCAGTTCTTC. Its protein product is CAISGRRGVEQFF.

This clonotype was seen repeatedly, ten times or more. The gene calls are TRBV7-8 and TRBJ2-7; 12 nucleotides match TRBD2. V shed 1 base and J 5 bases; nucleotides not matched to a gene: 12. The CDR3 spans 18 residues. Germline CDR1 is SGHVS and CDR2 is FQNEAQ. CDR3 in amino acids: CASSLGPLSSGRVHEQYF. CDR3 nucleotide sequence: TGTGCCAGCAGCTTAGGACCCCTATCTAGCGGGAGGGTCCACGAGCAGTACTTC.

As for this clonotype: A read error may be the cause here, since a much bigger clone is one base away. The chain is built from TRBV28 and TRBJ1-4; D is possibly TRBD1 (5 bases). Trimming pared 3 bases from V and 3 bases from J, leaving 17 bases between. Per germline, CDR1 MDHEN and CDR2 SYDVKM. There are 17 residues in the CDR3. The CDR3 DNA reads as TGTGCCAGCAGTTTTATGGAAGGGACGGTGCCTAATGAAAAACTGTTTTTT. It is translated as CASSFMEGTVPNEKLFF.

The chain employs TRBV7-9 and TRBJ2-5; 7 bases are shared with TRBD1. The better agreement between TRBJ2-7 and the DNA end casts doubt on the J call. The germline gives CDR1 SEHNR, CDR2 FQNEAQ (reference sequence). The CDR3 is 14 residues long. The CDR3 spells CASSVEGQFYEQYF. CDR3 nucleotide sequence: TGTGCCAGCAGCGTAGAGGGACAGTTCTACGAGCAGTACTTC.

The chain links TRBV6-5 to TRBJ2-7, with a tentative D call TRBD2 (6 bases). V shed 2 bases and J shed 3 bases, with 11 bases lying between them. This CDR3 is built from 14 residues. Looked up from germline, CDR1 is MNHEY and CDR2 is SVGAGI. The DNA for the CDR3 is TGTGCCAGCAGTTACCGGGACTCCGACTACGAGCAGTACTTC. It yields the protein CASSYRDSDYEQYF.

This sequence joins TRBV7-9 and TRBJ2-7; no clear D gene. Germline V lookup: CDR1 SEHNR, CDR2 FQNEAQ (reference sequence). V was pared by 6 bases and J by 0 bases, with 15 bases between. The CDR3 extends over 15 amino acids. The CDR3 is CASSPPQDPSYEQYF. Written as DNA, the CDR3 is TGTGCCAGCAGTCCACCGCAGGACCCCTCCTACGAGCAGTACTTC.